The 20 T cell receptor beta chains reported below all come from one sample, sequenced in a study of beta chain features in type 1 diabetes. Investigators reverse transcribed all isolated RNA, so they sequenced expressed TCRB transcripts. Here immunoSEQ multiplex PCR was the method, and the copy in TCRdb shows in-frame clones only, minus some. The sample includes roughly 310,000 clones, approximately 11% seen only once; the top ten take about 0.014%. Sequenced sample: naive CD4+ T cells from blood. These receptors all come from a woman aged 30 to 39 in good health.

The J gene is TRBJ2-2, the V gene TRBV5-1; maybe TRBD1 (6 bases). V dropped 6 bases and J dropped 4 bases, with 25 bases sitting between them. The CDR3 covers 18 residues. Germline-derived CDR1 and CDR2 are SGHRS and YFSETQ. Here the CDR3 DNA reads TGCGCCAGCACCGAAAACCCTCGGCAGGGGCAGGGCACCGGGGAGCTGTTTTTT. Amino acid sequence: CASTENPRQGQGTGELFF.

This clone was seen only a few times. The genes are TRBV4-3 and TRBJ2-3; 7 bases agree with TRBD2. The CDR3 sequence is 17 residues long. Germline CDR1 and CDR2: LGHNA and YSLEER. J gave up 2 bases and V 5 bases, and 13 bases lay outside the gene matches. Written as DNA, the CDR3 is TGCGCCAGCAGCTATATATACGGGAAGCGGGACACAGATACGCAGTATTTT. It yields the protein CASSYIYGKRDTDTQYF.

This chain connects TRBV7-2 to TRBJ2-3, with 7 bases that match TRBD1. V shed 5 bases, J shed 2 bases, and the junction held 13 bases outside the gene matches. This CDR3 is 17 amino acids long. Germline V gene lookup returns CDR1 SGHTA and CDR2 FQGNSA. CDR3 protein: CASSAKTGSSLTDTQYF. The CDR3 DNA reads TGTGCCAGCAGCGCTAAGACAGGGTCATCCCTCACAGATACGCAGTATTTT.

The sample holds a few counts of this clone. The rearrangement links TRBV7-9 to TRBJ1-1, with TRBD1 matching over 8 bases. From germline, CDR1 is SEHNR and CDR2 FQNEAQ (reference sequence). The CDR3 runs 15 residues. The V gene end was trimmed by 3 bases and the J gene end by 8 bases; junction bases not matched to a gene: 11. As DNA, the CDR3 is TGTGCCAGCAGCTTCCAGGCTCCCGGGACAGGAGAAGCTTTCTTT. Translation: CASSFQAPGTGEAFF.

The chain combines TRBV2 with TRBJ2-1; perhaps TRBD1 as D (6 bases). Trimming took 4 bases from V and 0 from J, leaving 10 bases between them. Germline CDR1 is SNHLY and CDR2 is FYNNEI. The CDR3 spans 15 residues. CDR3 sequence (DNA): TGTGCCAGCAGTGGGACAGCTCCCTCCTACAATGAGCAGTTCTTC. Protein sequence: CASSGTAPSYNEQFF.

The chain joins TRBV18 to TRBJ1-5, with D perhaps TRBD1 (6 bases). The CDR3 is 14 residues long. CDR1 KGHSH and CDR2 LQKENI come from the germline V gene. V dropped 6 bases and J dropped 4 bases, with 13 bases sitting between them. The CDR3 reads CASSPGEGNQPQHF. The CDR3 DNA is TGTGCCAGCTCGCCAGGGGAGGGGAATCAGCCCCAGCATTTT.

This clone was seen a handful of times. One end of the junction is discordant with germline, which a read error may explain. The chain has TRBV7-7 and TRBJ2-1; 8 positions match TRBD2. CDR3 length: 15 amino acids. Germline V CDR1 and CDR2: SSHAT, FNYEAQ (reference sequence). The CDR3 DNA is TGTGCTAGCAGCTCAGGACTAGCAGACTACAATGAGCAGTTCTTC. This translates into CASSSGLADYNEQFF.

This clone was found a few times. This chain links TRBV7-3 with TRBJ2-1; no clear D. Per the germline V gene, CDR1 is SGHTA and CDR2 is FQGTGA. Trimming shortened V by 2 bases and J by 4 bases, and 6 bases separated the two germline ends. The CDR3 is 13 residues long. The DNA for the CDR3 is TGTGCCAGCAGCTTAGAGAGATACAATGAGCAGTTCTTC. It translates to CASSLERYNEQFF.

The table lists this clone with a few counts. V gene TRBV30 combines with J gene TRBJ1-5, with D possibly TRBD1 on 6 matching bases. Trimming stripped 7 bases from V and 3 bases from J, with 19 bases between. This CDR3 comprises 15 residues. Germline loops: CDR1 GTSNPN, CDR2 SVGIG (reference sequence). In nucleotides, the CDR3 is TGTGCCTTTAGCTCTCACACAGGGAACAATCAGCCCCAGCATTTT. It specifies CAFSSHTGNNQPQHF.

This clone showed up just a few times. The same CDR3 can be traced to other DNA sequences in this sample. V and J are TRBV5-1 and TRBJ2-3, with D unclear. V was clipped by 0 bases and J by 5 bases, with 4 bases between them. Germline values: CDR1 SGHRS, CDR2 YFSETQ. CDR3 length equals 12 residues. The CDR3 DNA reads as TGCGCCAGCAGCTTGGCCGGAGATACGCAGTATTTT. Residues: CASSLAGDTQYF.

A few counts support this clone. The chain employs TRBV4-2 and TRBJ2-7; D unclear. The CDR3 length is 14 residues. With 1 base removed from V and 6 bases from J, the gap between germline ends came to 13 bases. The germline gives CDR1 LGHNA, CDR2 YNFKEQ. The CDR3 region has the DNA TGTGCCAGCAGCCAAGCCCAGGAAACCGGCGAGCAGTACTTC. It codes for CASSQAQETGEQYF.

This clone appeared a few times. The chain links TRBV7-7 to TRBJ1-5; 7 bases align to TRBD1. The germline V gene has CDR1 SSHAT and CDR2 FNYEAQ (reference sequence). CDR3 length equals 15 residues. The CDR3 reads CAAPGGTDPDQPQHF. The CDR3 nucleotides read TGTGCTGCCCCAGGGGGGACAGACCCGGATCAGCCCCAGCATTTT.

The V and J genes are TRBV7-6 and TRBJ2-3; D is ambiguous. Looked up from germline, CDR1 is SGHVS and CDR2 is FNYEAQ. The CDR3 contains 15 residues. The V end lost 0 bases, the J end lost 1 base, and 8 bases lay between the germline ends. The CDR3 sequence is CASSLAGSRTDTQYF. Here the CDR3 DNA reads TGTGCCAGCAGCTTAGCCGGTTCGCGCACAGATACGCAGTATTTT.

The chain has TRBV4-3 and TRBJ2-2; 11 nucleotides agree with TRBD2. This CDR3 spans 20 amino acids. The germline V gene encodes CDR1 LGHNA and CDR2 YSLEER. V lost 4 bases to trimming and J lost 1 base; unmatched junction nucleotides: 14. The CDR3 protein is CASSPLAGGPGGGNTGELFF. In DNA, the CDR3 is TGCGCCAGCAGCCCGTTAGCGGGAGGGCCCGGGGGGGGGAACACCGGGGAGCTGTTTTTT.

This clone has only a few counts. The V gene is TRBV7-9, the J gene TRBJ2-1, with D possibly TRBD1 on 5 matching bases. This CDR3 spans 14 amino acids. V dropped 1 base and J dropped 5 bases, with 9 bases sitting between them. The germline CDR1 and CDR2 sequences are SEHNR and FQNEAQ (reference sequence). CDR3 region: CASSLVDTDNEQFF. The CDR3 coding sequence is TGTGCCAGCAGCTTAGTGGACACGGACAATGAGCAGTTCTTC.

This clone was found a few times. The genes are TRBV5-1 and TRBJ1-4; a possible D gene is TRBD1 (5 bases). The CDR3 runs to 14 residues. CDR1 is SGHRS, CDR2 YFSETQ, per germline. V lost 2 bases and J 8 bases, leaving 13 bases between the germline ends. The CDR3 region has the DNA TGCGCCAGCAGCTTCGGGGGGAGTGAGGAAAAACTGTTTTTT. It yields the protein CASSFGGSEEKLFF.

CDR3 bases: TGTGCCAGCACTTGGACAGGGGACGTCTCTGGAAACACCATATATTTT. The encoded protein is CASTWTGDVSGNTIYF. The V and J genes are TRBV28 and TRBJ1-3; 9 bases fit TRBD1. Unmatched junction bases numbered 7, after V lost 7 bases and J lost 0 bases. The CDR3 covers 16 residues. CDR1 and CDR2 (germline): MDHEN, SYDVKM.

This clone has only a few counts. The chain couples TRBV4-3 to TRBJ2-2, with D tentatively TRBD1 (5 bases). V gave up 1 base and J gave up 2 bases, with 17 bases separating them. The CDR3 length is 18 residues. In germline, CDR1 is LGHNA, CDR2 YSLEER. CDR3 sequence reads: CASSQVSILQGNTGELFF. The DNA for the CDR3 is TGCGCCAGCAGCCAAGTATCCATACTGCAGGGAAACACCGGGGAGCTGTTTTTT.

This clone was seen a handful of times. The CDR3 nucleotides are TGTGCCAGCGTTGGGGCAGAATATAGTAGCTACGAGCAGTACTTC. The encoded protein is CASVGAEYSSYEQYF. The V gene is TRBV28, the J gene TRBJ2-7; the D gene is possibly TRBD1 (5 bases). CDR3 length equals 15 residues. Germline loops: CDR1 MDHEN, CDR2 SYDVKM. The V and J ends lost 8 bases and 3 bases respectively, with 20 bases between them.

The J gene is TRBJ1-2, the V gene TRBV25-1; D is uncertain. This CDR3 is built from 12 residues. Trimming took 1 base from V and 8 from J, leaving 8 bases between them. Germline V gives CDR1 MGHDK, CDR2 SYGVNS. The DNA for the CDR3 is TGTGCCAGCAGTGAATCCGCAGGCGGCTACACCTTC. Translating gives CASSESAGGYTF.